This T cell receptor (beta chain) was sequenced for a study of blood T cell repertoires in COVID-19. Study at large: Nucleic acid was either cDNA or gDNA, and it came from T cells, B-cell-depleted T cells, or PBMCs.

The CDR3 runs 15 residues. The germline V gene encodes CDR1 MNHEY and CDR2 SVGEGT. V dropped 2 bases and J dropped 3 bases, with 11 bases sitting between them. Using immunoSEQ multiplex PCR, the repertoire was profiled, and TCRdb retains in-frame clones only, with some absent. The sample yields some 190,000 clones, more than 75% seen once. This receptor was identified in a human donor in a cohort sampled during active COVID-19. J is TRBJ2-1 and V is TRBV6-2 or TRBV6-3; no firm D call. The specimen sequenced was peripheral blood. The CDR3: CASSYIAPIYNEQFF. In nucleotides, the CDR3 is TGTGCCAGCAGTTACATAGCTCCCATCTACAATGAGCAGTTCTTC.